This T cell receptor (beta chain) was captured in a study of blood T cell repertoires in COVID-19. Study-wide background: COVID-19 samples, acute and convalescent, were from the United States, Italy and Spain.

Cohorts were assigned according to the clinical history that participants reported. In Cohort 3, a recovered donor had either two negative PCRs, clearance, or symptom resolution. Method: immunoSEQ multiplex PCR; TCRdb's copy keeps in-frame clones and lacks some. The top ten hold around 6% of the sample, which has about 130,000 clones, 78% seen once. Looked up from germline, CDR1 is SQVTM and CDR2 is ANQGSEA. Trimming removed 5 bases from V and 3 bases from J; junction bases left unmatched: 11. The CDR3 contains 15 residues. The sample consisted of PBMCs or T cells enriched from blood (not recorded which). This receptor was taken from a woman aged 50 to 65 who had recovered from COVID-19. V and J are TRBV29-1 and TRBJ2-3, with 7 bases that match TRBD2. The CDR3 region is CSVKKRGMTTDTQYF. The CDR3 region has the DNA TGCAGCGTTAAAAAGCGGGGAATGACGACAGATACGCAGTATTTT.